The table lists the clone carrying this T cell receptor (beta chain) with a few counts. Its antigen is unknown. The sample is drawn from a study of beta chain features in type 1 diabetes. Naive, central memory, regulatory and stem cell-like memory cells within the CD4+ compartment were sorted using CD45RO/CCR7/CD25/CD127/CD95/CD27. From germline, CDR1 is SGHRS and CDR2 YFSETQ. CDR3 length equals 15 residues. The germline V and J ends were trimmed by 0 bases and 7 bases, with 17 bases remaining between them. Study-wide findings and caveats: VDJ junctions in type 1 diabetes patients carried more deletions and fewer insertions. The naive, central memory and Treg TCRB repertoires looked more alike in patients than they did in healthy donors.

Of the isolated RNA, all was reverse transcribed, and so the sequenced material was expressed TCRB transcripts. The read count averaged approximately 4 million across naive, central memory and regulatory T cell samples. Produced via immunoSEQ multiplex PCR; TCRdb's table is partial and in-frame only. The table shows around 190,000 clones, with about 13% occurring only once. This chain links TRBV5-1 with TRBJ2-7; perhaps TRBD1 as D (6 bases). Sequencing was carried out using central memory CD4+ T cells from blood. The TCR originated in a woman aged 18 to 35 in good health. The CDR3 here is CASSLAGHRAEEQYF. As DNA, the CDR3 is TGCGCCAGCAGCTTGGCGGGACACCGGGCGGAGGAGCAGTACTTC.